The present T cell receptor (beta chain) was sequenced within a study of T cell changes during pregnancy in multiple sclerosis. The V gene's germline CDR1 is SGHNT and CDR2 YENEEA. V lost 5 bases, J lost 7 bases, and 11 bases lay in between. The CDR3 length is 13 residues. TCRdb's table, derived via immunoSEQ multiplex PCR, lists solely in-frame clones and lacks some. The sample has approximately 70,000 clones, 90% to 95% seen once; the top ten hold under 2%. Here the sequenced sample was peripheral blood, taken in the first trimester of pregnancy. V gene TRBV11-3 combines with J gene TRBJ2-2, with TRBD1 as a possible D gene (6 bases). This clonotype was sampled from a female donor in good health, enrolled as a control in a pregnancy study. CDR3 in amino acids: CASSQRGSGELFF. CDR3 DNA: TGTGCCAGCAGCCAGAGGGGGAGCGGGGAGCTGTTTTTT. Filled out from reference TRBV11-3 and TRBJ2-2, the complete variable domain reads EAGVVQSPRYKIIEKKQPVAFWCNPISGHNTLYWYLQNLGQGPELLIRYENEEAVDDSQLPKDRFSAERLKGVDSTLKIQPAELGDSAVYLCASSQRGSGELFFGEGSRLTVL.